This T cell receptor beta chain derives from a study of blood T cell repertoires in COVID-19. About the study: From the United States, Italy and Spain came samples of acute and convalescent COVID-19.

The method was immunoSEQ multiplex PCR; TCRdb's version includes in-frame clones alone and lacks a portion of them. The sample lists approximately 130,000 clones; roughly 80% were seen once. The J segment lost 5 bases and the V segment lost 7 bases, leaving 4 bases of the junction unmatched. This CDR3 is built from 14 residues. CDR1 is LNHDA, CDR2 SQIVND, per germline (reference sequence). V usage is TRBV19 and J usage is TRBJ1-6; 8 bases align to TRBD1. This receptor was identified in a human donor in a cohort sampled during active COVID-19. Material: peripheral blood. This chain's CDR3 is CASKTTGDNSPLHF. The CDR3 DNA reads TGTGCCAGTAAGACGACAGGGGATAATTCACCCCTCCACTTT.